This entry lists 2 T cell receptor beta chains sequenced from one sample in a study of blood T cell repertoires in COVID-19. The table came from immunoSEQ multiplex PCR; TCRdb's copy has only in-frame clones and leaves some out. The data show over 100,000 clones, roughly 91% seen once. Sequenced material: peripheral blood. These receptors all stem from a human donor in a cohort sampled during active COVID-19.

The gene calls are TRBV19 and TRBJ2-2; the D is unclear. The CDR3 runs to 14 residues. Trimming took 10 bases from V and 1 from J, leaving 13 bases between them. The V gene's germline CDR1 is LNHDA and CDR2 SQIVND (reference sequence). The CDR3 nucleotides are TGTGCCACCAAATCGGTCCGGAACACCGGGGAGCTGTTTTTT. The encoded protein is CATKSVRNTGELFF.

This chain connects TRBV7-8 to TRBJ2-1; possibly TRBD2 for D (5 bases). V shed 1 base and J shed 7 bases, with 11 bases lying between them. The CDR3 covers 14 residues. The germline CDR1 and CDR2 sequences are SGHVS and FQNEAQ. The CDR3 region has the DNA TGTGCCAGCAGCTTAGTGGCTAGCTGGAATGAGCAGTTCTTC. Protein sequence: CASSLVASWNEQFF.